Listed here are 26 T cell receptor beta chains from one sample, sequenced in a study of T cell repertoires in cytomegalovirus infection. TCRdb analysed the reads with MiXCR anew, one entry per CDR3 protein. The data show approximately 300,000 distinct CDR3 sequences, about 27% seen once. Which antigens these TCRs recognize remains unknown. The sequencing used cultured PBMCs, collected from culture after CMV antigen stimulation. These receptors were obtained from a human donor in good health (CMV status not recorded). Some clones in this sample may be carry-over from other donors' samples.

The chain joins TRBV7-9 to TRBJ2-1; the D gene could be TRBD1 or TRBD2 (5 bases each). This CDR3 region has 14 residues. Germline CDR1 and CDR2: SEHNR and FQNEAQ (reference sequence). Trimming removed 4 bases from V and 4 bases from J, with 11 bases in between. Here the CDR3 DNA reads TGTGCCAGCAGCTCGGGACCGATTTACAATGAGCAGTTCTTC. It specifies CASSSGPIYNEQFF.

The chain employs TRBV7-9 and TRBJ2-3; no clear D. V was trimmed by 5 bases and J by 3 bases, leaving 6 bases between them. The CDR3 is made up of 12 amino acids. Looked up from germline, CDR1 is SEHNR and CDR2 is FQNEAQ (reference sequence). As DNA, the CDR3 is TGTGCCAGCAGCCAGACAACAGATACGCAGTATTTT. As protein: CASSQTTDTQYF.

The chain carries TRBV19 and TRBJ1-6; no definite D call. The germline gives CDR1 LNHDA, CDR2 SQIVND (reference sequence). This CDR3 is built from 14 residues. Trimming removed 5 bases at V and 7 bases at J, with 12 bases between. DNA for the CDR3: TGTGCCAGTAGTGCCCAAAGGTGGAATTCACCCCTCCACTTT. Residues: CASSAQRWNSPLHF.

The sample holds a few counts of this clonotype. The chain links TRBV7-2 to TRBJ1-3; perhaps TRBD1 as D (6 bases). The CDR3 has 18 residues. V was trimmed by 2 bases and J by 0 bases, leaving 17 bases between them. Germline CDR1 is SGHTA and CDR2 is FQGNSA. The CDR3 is CASSLFGVDRFSGNTIYF. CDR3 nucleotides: TGTGCCAGCAGCTTATTCGGTGTCGACAGGTTCTCTGGAAACACCATATATTTT.

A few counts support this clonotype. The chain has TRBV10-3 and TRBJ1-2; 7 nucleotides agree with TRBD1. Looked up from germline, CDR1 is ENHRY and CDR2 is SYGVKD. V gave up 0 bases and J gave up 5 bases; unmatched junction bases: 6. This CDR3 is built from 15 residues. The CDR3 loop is CAISESEDRTYGYTF. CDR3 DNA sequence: TGTGCCATCAGTGAGTCCGAGGACAGGACGTATGGCTACACCTTC.

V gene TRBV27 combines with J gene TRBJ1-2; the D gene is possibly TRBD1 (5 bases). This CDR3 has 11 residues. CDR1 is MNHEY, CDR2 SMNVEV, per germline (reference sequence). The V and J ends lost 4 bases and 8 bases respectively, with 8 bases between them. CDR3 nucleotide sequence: TGTGCCAGCAGTTCCGAGGGGGGCTACACCTTC. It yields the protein CASSSEGGYTF.

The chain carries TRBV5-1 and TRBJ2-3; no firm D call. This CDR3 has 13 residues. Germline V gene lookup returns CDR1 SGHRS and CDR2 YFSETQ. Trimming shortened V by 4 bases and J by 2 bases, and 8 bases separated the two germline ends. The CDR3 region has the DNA TGCGCCAGCAGCCGCGTCGCCACAGATACGCAGTATTTT. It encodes CASSRVATDTQYF. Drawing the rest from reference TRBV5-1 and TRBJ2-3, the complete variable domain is KAGVTQTPRYLIKTRGQQVTLSCSPISGHRSVSWYQQTPGQGLQFLFEYFSETQRNKGNFPGRFSGRQFSNSRSEMNVSTLELGDSALYLCASSRVATDTQYFGPGTRLTVL.

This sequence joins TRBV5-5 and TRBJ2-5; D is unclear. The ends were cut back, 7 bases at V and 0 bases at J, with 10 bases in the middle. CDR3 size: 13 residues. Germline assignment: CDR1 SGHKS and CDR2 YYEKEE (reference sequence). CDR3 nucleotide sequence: TGTGCCAGCGCTCTCGAGTACCAAGAGACCCAGTACTTC. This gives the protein CASALEYQETQYF. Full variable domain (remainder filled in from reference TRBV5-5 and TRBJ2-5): DAGVTQSPTHLIKTRGQQVTLRCSPISGHKSVSWYQQVLGQGPQFIFQYYEKEERGRGNFPDRFSARQFPNYSSELNVNALLLGDSALYLCASALEYQETQYFGPGTRLLVL.

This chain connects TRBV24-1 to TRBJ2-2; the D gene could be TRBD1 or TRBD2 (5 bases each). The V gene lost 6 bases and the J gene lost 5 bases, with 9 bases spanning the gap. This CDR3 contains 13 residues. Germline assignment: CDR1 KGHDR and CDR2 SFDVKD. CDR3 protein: CATSSGGTGELFF. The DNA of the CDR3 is TGTGCCACCAGTAGTGGGGGAACCGGGGAGCTGTTTTTT.

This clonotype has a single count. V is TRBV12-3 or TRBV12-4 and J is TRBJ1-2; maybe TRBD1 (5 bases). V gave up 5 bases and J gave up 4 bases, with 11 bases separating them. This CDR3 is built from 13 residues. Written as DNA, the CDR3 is TGTGCCAGCAGTCTTCAAGACAGCTATGGCTACACCTTC. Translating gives CASSLQDSYGYTF.

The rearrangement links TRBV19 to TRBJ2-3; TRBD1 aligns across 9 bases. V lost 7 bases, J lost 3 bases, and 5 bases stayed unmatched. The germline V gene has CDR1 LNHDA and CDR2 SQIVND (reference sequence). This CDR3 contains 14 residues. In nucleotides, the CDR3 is TGTGCCAGTACCATCGGACAGGGGACAGATACGCAGTATTTT. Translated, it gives CASTIGQGTDTQYF.

The CDR3 is CASSYSGTSVVYEQYF. CDR3 bases: TGTGCCAGCAGTTACTCCGGGACTAGCGTGGTCTACGAGCAGTACTTC. This chain uses TRBV6-8 with TRBJ2-7, with 10 bases aligning to TRBD2. This CDR3 region has 16 residues. V lost 0 bases to trimming and J lost 3 bases; unmatched junction nucleotides: 5. Germline loops: CDR1 MNHGY, CDR2 SAAAGT.

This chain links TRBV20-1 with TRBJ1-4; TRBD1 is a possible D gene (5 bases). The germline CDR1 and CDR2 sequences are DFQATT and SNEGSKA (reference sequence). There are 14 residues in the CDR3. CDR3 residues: CSPTKGRINEKLFF. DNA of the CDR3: TGCAGCCCCACGAAGGGACGGATTAATGAAAAACTGTTTTTT.

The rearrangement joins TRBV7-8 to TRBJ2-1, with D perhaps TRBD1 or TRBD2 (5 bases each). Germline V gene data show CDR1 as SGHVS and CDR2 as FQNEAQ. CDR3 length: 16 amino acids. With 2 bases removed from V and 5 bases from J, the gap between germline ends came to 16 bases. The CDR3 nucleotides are TGTGCCAGCAGCTTATCCACCGGGACCACTAACAATGAGCAGTTCTTC. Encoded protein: CASSLSTGTTNNEQFF.

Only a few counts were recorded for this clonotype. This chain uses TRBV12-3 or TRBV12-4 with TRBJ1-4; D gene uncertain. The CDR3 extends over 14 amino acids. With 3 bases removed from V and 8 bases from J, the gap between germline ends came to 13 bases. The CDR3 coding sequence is TGTGCCAGCAGTTTGTGGGGTGGAAAGGAAAAACTGTTTTTT. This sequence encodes CASSLWGGKEKLFF.

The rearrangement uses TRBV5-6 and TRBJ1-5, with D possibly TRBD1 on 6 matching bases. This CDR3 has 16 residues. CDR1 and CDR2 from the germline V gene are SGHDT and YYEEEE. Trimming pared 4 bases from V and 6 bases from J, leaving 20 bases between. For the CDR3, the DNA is TGTGCCAGCAGCGCCGCTTTACAGGGTTACTCTCAGCCCCAGCATTTT. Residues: CASSAALQGYSQPQHF.

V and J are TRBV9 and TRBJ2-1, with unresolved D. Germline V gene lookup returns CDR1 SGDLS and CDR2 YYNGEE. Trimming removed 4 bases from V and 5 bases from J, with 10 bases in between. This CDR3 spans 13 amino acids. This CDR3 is CASSSRPDNEQFF. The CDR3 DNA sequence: TGTGCCAGCAGCTCCAGACCCGACAATGAGCAGTTCTTC.

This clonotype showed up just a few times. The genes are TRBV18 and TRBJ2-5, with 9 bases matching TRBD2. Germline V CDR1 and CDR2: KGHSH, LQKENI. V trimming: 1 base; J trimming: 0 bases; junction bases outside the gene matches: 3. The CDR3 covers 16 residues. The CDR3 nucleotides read TGTGCCAGCTCACCACAGGCTAGCGGGAACCAAGAGACCCAGTACTTC. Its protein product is CASSPQASGNQETQYF.

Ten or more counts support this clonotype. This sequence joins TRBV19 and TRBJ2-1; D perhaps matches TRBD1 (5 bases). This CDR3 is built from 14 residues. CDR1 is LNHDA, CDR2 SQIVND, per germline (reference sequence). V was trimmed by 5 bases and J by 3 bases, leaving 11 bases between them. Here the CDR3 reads CASSSGSDYNEQFF. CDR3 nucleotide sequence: TGTGCCAGTAGTTCAGGGTCGGACTACAATGAGCAGTTCTTC.

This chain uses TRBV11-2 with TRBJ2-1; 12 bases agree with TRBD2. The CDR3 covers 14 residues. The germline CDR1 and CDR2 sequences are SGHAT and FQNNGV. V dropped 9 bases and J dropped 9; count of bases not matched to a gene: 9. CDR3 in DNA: TGTGCCAGTCGCGTACTAGCGGGAGGCAGTGAGCAGTTCTTC. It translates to CASRVLAGGSEQFF.

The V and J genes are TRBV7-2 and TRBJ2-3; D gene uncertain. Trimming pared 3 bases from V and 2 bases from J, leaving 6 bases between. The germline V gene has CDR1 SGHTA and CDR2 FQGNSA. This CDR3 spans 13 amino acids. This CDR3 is CASSFQSTDTQYF. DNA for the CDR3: TGTGCCAGCAGCTTCCAATCCACAGATACGCAGTATTTT.

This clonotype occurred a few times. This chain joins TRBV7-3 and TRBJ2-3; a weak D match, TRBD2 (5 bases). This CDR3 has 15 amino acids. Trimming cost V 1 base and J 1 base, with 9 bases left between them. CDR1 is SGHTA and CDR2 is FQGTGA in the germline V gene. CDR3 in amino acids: CASSLRGRRTDTQYF. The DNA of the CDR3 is TGTGCCAGCAGCTTAAGAGGGCGCCGCACAGATACGCAGTATTTT.

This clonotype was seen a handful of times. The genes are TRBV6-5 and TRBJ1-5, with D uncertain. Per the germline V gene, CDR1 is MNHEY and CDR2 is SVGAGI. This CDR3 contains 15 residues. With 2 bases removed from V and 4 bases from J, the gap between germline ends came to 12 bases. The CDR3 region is CASSYSTQSNQPQHF. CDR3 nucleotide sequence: TGTGCCAGCAGTTACAGTACGCAGAGTAATCAGCCCCAGCATTTT.

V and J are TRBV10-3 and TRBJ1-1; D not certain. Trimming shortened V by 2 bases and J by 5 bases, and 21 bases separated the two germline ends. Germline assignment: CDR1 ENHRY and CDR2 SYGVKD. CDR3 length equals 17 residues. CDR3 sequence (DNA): TGTGCCATCAGTGAGAGTGAAGCTTCTGCTGGATGGACTGAAGCTTTCTTT. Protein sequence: CAISESEASAGWTEAFF.

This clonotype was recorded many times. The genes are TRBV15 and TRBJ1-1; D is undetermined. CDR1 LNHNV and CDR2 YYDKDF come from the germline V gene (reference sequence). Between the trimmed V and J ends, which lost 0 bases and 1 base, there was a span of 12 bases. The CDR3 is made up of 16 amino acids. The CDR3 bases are TGTGCCACCAGCAGAGATTGGCGTGGGTGGAACACTGAAGCTTTCTTT. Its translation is CATSRDWRGWNTEAFF.

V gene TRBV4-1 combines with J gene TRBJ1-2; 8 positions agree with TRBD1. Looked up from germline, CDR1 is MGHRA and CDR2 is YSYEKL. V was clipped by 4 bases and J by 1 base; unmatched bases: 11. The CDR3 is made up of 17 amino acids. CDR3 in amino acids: CASSPTRGQAGNYGYTF. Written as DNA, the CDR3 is TGCGCCAGCAGCCCCACCCGGGGACAGGCCGGTAACTATGGCTACACCTTC.